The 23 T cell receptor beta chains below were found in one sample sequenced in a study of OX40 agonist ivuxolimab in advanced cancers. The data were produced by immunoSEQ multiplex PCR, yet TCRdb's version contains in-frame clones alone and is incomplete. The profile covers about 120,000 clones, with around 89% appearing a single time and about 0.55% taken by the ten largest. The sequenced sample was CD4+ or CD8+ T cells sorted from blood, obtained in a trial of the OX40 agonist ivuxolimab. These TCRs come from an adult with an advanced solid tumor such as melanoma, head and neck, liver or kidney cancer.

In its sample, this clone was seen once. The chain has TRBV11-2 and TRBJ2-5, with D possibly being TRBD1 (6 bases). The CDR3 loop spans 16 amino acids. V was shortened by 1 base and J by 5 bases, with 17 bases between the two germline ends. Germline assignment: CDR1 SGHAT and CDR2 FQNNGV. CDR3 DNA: TGTGCCAGCAGCTTAGCAATCAGGGGAACAGGGGAGACCCAGTACTTC. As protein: CASSLAIRGTGETQYF.

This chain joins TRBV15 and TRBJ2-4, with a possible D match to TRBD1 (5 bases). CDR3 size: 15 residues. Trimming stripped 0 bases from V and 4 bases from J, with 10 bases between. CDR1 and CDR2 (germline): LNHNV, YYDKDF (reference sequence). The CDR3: CATSREGATKNIQYF. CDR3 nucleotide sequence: TGTGCCACCAGCAGAGAAGGGGCAACAAAAAACATTCAGTACTTC.

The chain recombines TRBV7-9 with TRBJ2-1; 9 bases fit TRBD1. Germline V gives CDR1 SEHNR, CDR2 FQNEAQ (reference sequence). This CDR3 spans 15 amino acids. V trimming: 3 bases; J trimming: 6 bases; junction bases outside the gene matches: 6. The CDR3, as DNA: TGTGCCAGCAGCTTTTCGGGACAGGGTGGCAATGAGCAGTTCTTC. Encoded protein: CASSFSGQGGNEQFF. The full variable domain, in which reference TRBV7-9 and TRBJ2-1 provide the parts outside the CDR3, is DTGVSQNPRHKITKRGQNVTFRCDPISEHNRLYWYRQTLGQGPEFLTYFQNEAQLEKSRLLSDRFSAERPKGSFSTLEIQRTEQGDSAMYLCASSFSGQGGNEQFFGPGTRLTVL.

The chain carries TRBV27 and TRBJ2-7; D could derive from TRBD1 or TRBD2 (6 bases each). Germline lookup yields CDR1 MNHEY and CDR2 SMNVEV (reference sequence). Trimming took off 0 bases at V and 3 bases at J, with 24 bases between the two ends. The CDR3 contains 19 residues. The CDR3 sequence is CASSLSGGGSPLGYYEQYF. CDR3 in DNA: TGTGCCAGCAGTTTATCCGGAGGGGGGTCCCCCCTAGGATACTACGAGCAGTACTTC.

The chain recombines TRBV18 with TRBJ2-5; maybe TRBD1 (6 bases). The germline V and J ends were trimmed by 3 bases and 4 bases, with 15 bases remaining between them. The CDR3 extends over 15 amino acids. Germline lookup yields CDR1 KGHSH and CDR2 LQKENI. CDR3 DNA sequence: TGTGCCAGCTCACCCTCCCTCCTACAGGGAGAGACCCAGTACTTC. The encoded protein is CASSPSLLQGETQYF.

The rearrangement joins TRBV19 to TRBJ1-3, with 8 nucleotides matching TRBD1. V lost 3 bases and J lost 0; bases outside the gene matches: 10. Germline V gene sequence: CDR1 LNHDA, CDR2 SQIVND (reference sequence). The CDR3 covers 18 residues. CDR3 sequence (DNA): TGTGCCAGTAGTATCCGGACAGGGCACCTTCTCTCTGGAAACACCATATATTTT. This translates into CASSIRTGHLLSGNTIYF.

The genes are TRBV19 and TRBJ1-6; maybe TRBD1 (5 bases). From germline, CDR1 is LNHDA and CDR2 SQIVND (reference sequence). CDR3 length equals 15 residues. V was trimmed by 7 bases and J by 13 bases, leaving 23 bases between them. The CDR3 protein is CASTPGPPLYYPLHF. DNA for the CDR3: TGTGCCAGTACCCCGGGACCCCCGCTGTATTATCCCCTCCACTTT.

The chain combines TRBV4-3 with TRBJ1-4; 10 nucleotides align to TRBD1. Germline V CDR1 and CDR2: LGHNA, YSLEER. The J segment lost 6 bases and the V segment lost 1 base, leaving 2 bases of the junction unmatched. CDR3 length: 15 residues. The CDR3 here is CASSQGTGGHEKLFF. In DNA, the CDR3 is TGCGCCAGCAGCCAAGGGACAGGGGGGCATGAAAAACTGTTTTTT.

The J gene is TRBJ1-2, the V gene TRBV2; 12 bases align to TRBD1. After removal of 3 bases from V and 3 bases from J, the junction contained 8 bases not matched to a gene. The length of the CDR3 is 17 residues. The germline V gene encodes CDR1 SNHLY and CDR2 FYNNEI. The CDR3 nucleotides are TGTGCCAGCAGTGATGGGACAGGGGGCGCAAAATACTATGGCTACACCTTC. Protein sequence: CASSDGTGGAKYYGYTF.

In DNA, the CDR3 is TGTGCCAGCAAGGGAGCGACAGGGTACCAAGAGACCCAGTACTTC. It translates to CASKGATGYQETQYF. The chain links TRBV5-4 to TRBJ2-5; 7 nucleotides line up with TRBD1. Germline CDR1 SGHNT, CDR2 YYREEE (reference sequence). V gave up 6 bases and J gave up 0 bases; unmatched junction bases: 8. The CDR3 length is 15 residues.

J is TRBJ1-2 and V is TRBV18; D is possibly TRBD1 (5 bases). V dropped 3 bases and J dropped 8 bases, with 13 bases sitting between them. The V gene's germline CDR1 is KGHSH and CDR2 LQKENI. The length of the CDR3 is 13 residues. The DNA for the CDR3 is TGTGCCAGCTCACCGGGGGAGGAGCAGGGCTACACCTTC. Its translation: CASSPGEEQGYTF. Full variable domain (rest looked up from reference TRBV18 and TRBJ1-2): NAGVMQNPRHLVRRRGQEARLRCSPMKGHSHVYWYRQLPEEGLKFMVYLQKENIIDESGMPKERFSAEFPKEGPSILRIQQVVRGDSAAYFCASSPGEEQGYTFGSGTRLTVV.

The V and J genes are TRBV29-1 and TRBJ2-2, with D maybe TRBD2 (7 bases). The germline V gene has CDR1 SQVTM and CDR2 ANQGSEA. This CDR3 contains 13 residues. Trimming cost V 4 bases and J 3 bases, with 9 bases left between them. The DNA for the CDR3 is TGCAGCGTTGGCGGGGGCGACACCGGGGAGCTGTTTTTT. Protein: CSVGGGDTGELFF.

The CDR3 region is CASSPSGGAYTGELFF. CDR3 coding DNA: TGTGCCAGCAGCCCTAGCGGGGGGGCCTACACCGGGGAGCTGTTTTTT. The chain couples TRBV11-2 to TRBJ2-2; TRBD2 matches at 12 bases. The CDR3 consists of 16 residues. J lost 3 bases, V lost 5 bases, and 4 bases had no gene match. CDR1 is SGHAT and CDR2 is FQNNGV in the germline V gene.

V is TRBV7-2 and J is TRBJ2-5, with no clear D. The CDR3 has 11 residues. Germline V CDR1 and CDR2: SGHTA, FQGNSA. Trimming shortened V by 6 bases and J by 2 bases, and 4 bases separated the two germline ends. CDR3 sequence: CASSYQETQYF. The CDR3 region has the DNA TGTGCCAGCAGTTATCAAGAGACCCAGTACTTC.

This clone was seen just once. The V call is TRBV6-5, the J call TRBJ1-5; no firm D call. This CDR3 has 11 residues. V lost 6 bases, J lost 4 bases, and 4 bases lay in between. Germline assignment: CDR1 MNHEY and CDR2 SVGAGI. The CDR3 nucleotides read TGTGCCAGCAGATTAAATCAGCCCCAGCATTTT. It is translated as CASRLNQPQHF.

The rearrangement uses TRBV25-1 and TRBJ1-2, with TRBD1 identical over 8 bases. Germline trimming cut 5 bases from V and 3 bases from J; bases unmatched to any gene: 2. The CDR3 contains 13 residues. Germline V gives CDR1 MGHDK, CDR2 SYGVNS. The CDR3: CASSPDRDYGYTF. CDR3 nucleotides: TGTGCCAGCAGTCCGGACAGGGACTATGGCTACACCTTC.

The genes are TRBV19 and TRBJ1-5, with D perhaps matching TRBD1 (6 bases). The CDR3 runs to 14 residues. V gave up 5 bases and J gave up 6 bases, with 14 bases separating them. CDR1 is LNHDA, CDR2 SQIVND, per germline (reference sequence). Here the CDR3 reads CASSGTGSGQPQHF. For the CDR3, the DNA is TGTGCCAGTAGTGGCACAGGGAGTGGTCAGCCCCAGCATTTT.

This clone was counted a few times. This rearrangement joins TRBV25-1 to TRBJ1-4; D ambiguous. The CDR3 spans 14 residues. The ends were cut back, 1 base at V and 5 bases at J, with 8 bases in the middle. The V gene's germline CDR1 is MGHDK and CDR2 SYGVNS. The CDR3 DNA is TGTGCCAGCAGTGAATCGGTCCGGAATGAAAAACTGTTTTTT. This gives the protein CASSESVRNEKLFF.

The CDR3 reads CASSMTHPPNYGYTF. The CDR3 DNA reads TGTGCCAGCAGTATGACCCATCCACCTAACTATGGCTACACCTTC. This chain connects TRBV6-4 to TRBJ1-2; D gene unclear. Between the trimmed V and J ends, which lost 5 bases and 0 bases, there was a span of 13 bases. The V gene's germline CDR1 is MRHNA and CDR2 SNTAGT. The CDR3 contains 15 residues.

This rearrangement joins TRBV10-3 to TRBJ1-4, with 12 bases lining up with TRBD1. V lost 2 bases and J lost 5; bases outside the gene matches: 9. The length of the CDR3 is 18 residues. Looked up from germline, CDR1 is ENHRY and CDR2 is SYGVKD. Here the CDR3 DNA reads TGTGCCATCAGTGAGCTCCAAGGGACAGGGGGCGGGAATGAAAAACTGTTTTTT. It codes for CAISELQGTGGGNEKLFF.

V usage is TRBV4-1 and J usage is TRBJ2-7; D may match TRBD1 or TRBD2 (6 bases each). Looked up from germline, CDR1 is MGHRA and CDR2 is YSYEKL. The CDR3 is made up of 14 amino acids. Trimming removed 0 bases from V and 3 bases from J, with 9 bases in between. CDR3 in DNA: TGCGCCAGCAGCCAAGACAGGGGAGGCTACGAGCAGTACTTC. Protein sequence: CASSQDRGGYEQYF.

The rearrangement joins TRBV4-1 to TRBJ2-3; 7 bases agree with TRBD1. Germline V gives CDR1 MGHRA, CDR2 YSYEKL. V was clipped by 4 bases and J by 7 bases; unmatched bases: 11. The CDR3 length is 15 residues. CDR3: CASSRLDRNGHTQYF. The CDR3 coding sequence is TGCGCCAGCAGCCGACTGGACAGGAATGGGCATACGCAGTATTTT.

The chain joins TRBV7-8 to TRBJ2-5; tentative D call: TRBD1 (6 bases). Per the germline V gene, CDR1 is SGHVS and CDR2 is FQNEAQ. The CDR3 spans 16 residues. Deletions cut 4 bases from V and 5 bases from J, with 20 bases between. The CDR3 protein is CASSSNRVINLETQYF. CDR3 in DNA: TGTGCCAGCAGCTCCAACAGGGTCATAAATTTGGAGACCCAGTACTTC.